This TCR beta chain originates from a study of early T cells in non-severe SARS-CoV-2 infection. TCRdb used MiXCR to reprocess the 5' RACE reads, holding one entry per CDR3 protein. The sample has over 35,000 distinct CDR3 sequences, roughly 11% seen once. CDR3 size: 15 residues. V gave up 2 bases and J gave up 2 bases; unmatched junction bases: 2. CDR1 is SNHLY, CDR2 FYNNEI, per germline. This clonotype was counted a few times. The J gene is TRBJ2-3, the V gene TRBV2; 9 nucleotides line up with TRBD2. The clonotype was recovered from an adult who was a healthcare worker with PCR-confirmed SARS-CoV-2 infection or an uninfected control (not recorded which). The sample comprised whole blood. CDR3 nucleotides: TGTGCCAGCAGTGAAATAGCGGGGGACACAGATACGCAGTATTTT. It codes for CASSEIAGDTDTQYF.